The rows below give T cell receptor beta chains drawn from one sample of a study of type 1 regulatory T cells. Antigen specificity for these receptors is unknown. Each CDR3 protein gets one entry after TCRdb re-called the reads with MiXCR. This sample has about 68,000 distinct CDR3 sequences, with nearly 65% found just once. Sequences were obtained from cultured T cells, either the whole culture or a sorted T cell fraction (not recorded which). Receptor source: a human donor in good health. Both conserved end residues are part of each CDR3. A D gene is named only where the DNA matches it firmly. A row's size may be missing; if present it is once, few, many or a size class.

CDR3: CASSQRTSGSAVTDTQYF
DNA: TGCGCCAGCAGCCAACGGACTAGCGGGAGTGCCGTAACAGATACGCAGTATTTT
size: .
J: TRBJ2-3
D: TRBD2
V: TRBV4-1

CDR3: CASGQGANQPQHF
DNA: TGTGCCAGCGGCCAGGGGGCCAATCAGCCCCAGCATTTT
size: .
J: TRBJ1-5
D: TRBD1
V: TRBV2

CDR3: CASSYALVGVDTQYF
DNA: TGTGCCAGCAGTTACGCGCTAGTCGGGGTAGATACGCAGTATTTT
size: .
J: TRBJ2-3
D: .
V: TRBV6-2/TRBV6-3

CDR3: CSARVGDQFHNEQFF
DNA: TGCAGTGCTAGAGTCGGGGACCAATTCCACAATGAGCAGTTCTTC
size: .
J: TRBJ2-1
D: .
V: TRBV20-1

CDR3: CASSLFGRVAGGYTF
DNA: TGTGCCAGCAGTTTATTCGGCAGGGTGGCTGGTGGCTACACCTTC
size: once
J: TRBJ1-2
D: .
V: TRBV27

CDR3: CASSSFRQGGIYEQYF
DNA: TGTGCCAGCAGCTCTTTCCGGCAGGGCGGCATCTACGAGCAGTACTTC
size: few
J: TRBJ2-7
D: .
V: TRBV3-1

CDR3: CASSLRLAGGYNEQFF
DNA: TGTGCCAGCAGCCTCCGGTTAGCGGGAGGGTACAATGAGCAGTTCTTC
size: .
J: TRBJ2-1
D: TRBD2
V: TRBV7-9

CDR3: CASSVDPTGAGSNEQFF
DNA: TGTGCCAGCAGCGTAGACCCAACAGGGGCCGGGTCAAATGAGCAGTTCTTC
size: .
J: TRBJ2-1
D: TRBD1
V: TRBV9

CDR3: CASSFGGFETQYF
DNA: TGCGCCAGCAGCTTCGGGGGCTTTGAGACCCAGTACTTC
size: .
J: TRBJ2-5
D: .
V: TRBV5-1

CDR3: CASSFPSSFYNEQFF
DNA: TGTGCCAGCAGTTTCCCTAGCTCTTTTTACAATGAGCAGTTCTTC
size: .
J: TRBJ2-1
D: .
V: TRBV12-3/TRBV12-4

CDR3: CASSEVVSVTYEQYF
DNA: TGTGCCAGCAGTGAAGTAGTTAGCGTCACCTACGAGCAGTACTTC
size: .
J: TRBJ2-7
D: .
V: TRBV2

CDR3: CASSPDSYNEQFF
DNA: TGTGCCAGCTCACCGGACAGTTACAATGAGCAGTTCTTC
size: many
J: TRBJ2-1
D: .
V: TRBV18

CDR3: CAGDRGATISSYNEQFF
DNA: TGTGCCGGTGACAGGGGCGCAACAATCAGCTCCTACAATGAGCAGTTCTTC
size: .
J: TRBJ2-1
D: TRBD1
V: TRBV2

CDR3: CASSSQPARGGGEQFF
DNA: TGTGCCAGCAGCTCGCAACCCGCCCGTGGGGGAGGCGAGCAGTTCTTC
size: .
J: TRBJ2-1
D: .
V: TRBV7-9

CDR3: CASSLGARARSIHEQYF
DNA: TGTGCCAGCAGCTTAGGTGCCAGGGCGCGGAGTATTCACGAGCAGTACTTC
size: .
J: TRBJ2-7
D: .
V: TRBV7-8

CDR3: CASSVGVASNEQFF
DNA: TGTGCCAGCAGCGTAGGAGTAGCCTCCAATGAGCAGTTCTTC
size: .
J: TRBJ2-1
D: .
V: TRBV9

CDR3: CASSLWGLKTSIPDTQYF
DNA: TGTGCCAGCAGCTTATGGGGCTTAAAAACCTCCATTCCAGATACGCAGTATTTT
size: .
J: TRBJ2-3
D: .
V: TRBV7-2

CDR3: CATSDLNNEQFF
DNA: TGTGCCACCAGTGATTTGAACAATGAGCAGTTCTTC
size: .
J: TRBJ2-1
D: .
V: TRBV24-1

CDR3: CASSARGPWTQYF
DNA: TGTGCCAGCAGCGCCCGGGGGCCCTGGACGCAGTATTTT
size: .
J: TRBJ2-3
D: .
V: TRBV7-9

CDR3: CASSLRPGGETQYF
DNA: TGCGCCAGCAGCTTGAGGCCGGGGGGGGAGACCCAGTACTTC
size: .
J: TRBJ2-5
D: TRBD2
V: TRBV5-1

CDR3: CASSLIVGSYEQYF
DNA: TGTGCCAGCAGCCTAATAGTGGGGTCATACGAGCAGTACTTC
size: .
J: TRBJ2-7
D: .
V: TRBV27

CDR3: CASSLGALADSSYNEQFF
DNA: TGTGCCAGCAGCTTAGGTGCACTAGCTGATAGCTCCTACAATGAGCAGTTCTTC
size: few
J: TRBJ2-1
D: .
V: TRBV7-9

CDR3: CASSEARWYEQYF
DNA: TGTGCCAGCAGTGAAGCGCGGTGGTACGAGCAGTACTTC
size: .
J: TRBJ2-7
D: .
V: TRBV6-1

CDR3: CASSLGQGFTGELFF
DNA: TGCGCCAGCAGCCTCGGACAGGGGTTTACCGGGGAGCTGTTTTTT
size: .
J: TRBJ2-2
D: TRBD1
V: TRBV4-1

CDR3: CASGLVPPGETQYF
DNA: TGTGCTAGTGGTTTGGTTCCTCCGGGTGAGACCCAGTACTTC
size: .
J: TRBJ2-5
D: .
V: TRBV12-5

CDR3: CSARRAVGYGYTF
DNA: TGCAGTGCTAGAAGGGCGGTCGGCTATGGCTACACCTTC
size: .
J: TRBJ1-2
D: .
V: TRBV20-1

CDR3: CSVRLAGGSYEQYF
DNA: TGCAGTGTCAGACTAGCGGGAGGCTCCTACGAGCAGTACTTC
size: few
J: TRBJ2-7
D: TRBD2
V: TRBV20-1